The clone carrying this TCR beta chain was counted between two and nine times. V gave up 1 base and J gave up 13 bases; unmatched junction bases: 12. The CDR3 totals 15 residues. The germline CDR1 and CDR2 sequences are SGHNT and YENEEA. The data derive from a study of immune characterization of retroperitoneal liposarcoma. MiXCR, applied by TCRdb to the PCR reads, yields one record per CDR3 protein. The table lists some 9,800 distinct CDR3 sequences, 25% to 35% of them singletons. The material sequenced was tumor tissue. The rearrangement joins TRBV11-3 to TRBJ2-4; 8 bases agree with TRBD2. The TCR comes from a female donor with retroperitoneal liposarcoma. The CDR3 DNA sequence: TGTGCCAGCAGCTTAGTCCTCCTAGCGGGCAATGAGCAGTACTTC. Residues: CASSLVLLAGNEQYF.